These 3 T cell receptor beta chains originate from one sample sequenced in a study of shared clonotypes between healthy human individuals. Profiled with immunoSEQ multiplex PCR; TCRdb holds only in-frame clones, not every one. The sample shows 950,000 to 1,100,000 clones, more than 65% of them seen only once. The sequenced sample was memory CD4+ T cells sorted from blood. Documented subset: CD45RA-negative fraction. Receptors were obtained from a man aged 18-30 years in good health.

The chain employs TRBV10-3 and TRBJ2-7, with 13 positions matching TRBD2. CDR1 is ENHRY and CDR2 is SYGVKD in the germline V gene. V shed 0 bases, J shed 3 bases, and the junction held 8 bases outside the gene matches. The CDR3 contains 18 residues. For the CDR3, the DNA is TGTGCCATCAGTGAGTCTGGGACTAGCGGGGCGGGCAACTACGAGCAGTACTTC. Amino acid sequence: CAISESGTSGAGNYEQYF.

The J gene is TRBJ2-1, the V gene TRBV2; TRBD1 is a possible D gene (6 bases). The germline CDR1 and CDR2 sequences are SNHLY and FYNNEI. Trimming pared 6 bases from V and 0 bases from J, leaving 9 bases between. The CDR3 consists of 14 residues. Written as DNA, the CDR3 is TGTGCCAGCAGAGCAGGGGTCTCCTACAATGAGCAGTTCTTC. Translated, it gives CASRAGVSYNEQFF.

The gene calls are TRBV18 and TRBJ2-1; TRBD2 matches 13 bases. The CDR3 has 17 amino acids. The J segment lost 6 bases and the V segment lost 0 bases, leaving 5 bases of the junction unmatched. Germline lookup yields CDR1 KGHSH and CDR2 LQKENI. CDR3 sequence reads: CASSPPLLAGGGNEQFF. CDR3 coding DNA: TGTGCCAGCTCACCACCCCTACTAGCGGGAGGGGGCAATGAGCAGTTCTTC.